This TCR beta chain was identified during a study of blood T cell repertoires in COVID-19. Turning to the study itself: Sample material is recorded as cDNA or gDNA derived from T cells, B-cell-depleted T cells, or PBMCs.

With 4 bases clipped from V and 7 bases from J, the junction kept 3 bases outside the gene matches. Germline loops: CDR1 SGHVS, CDR2 FNYEAQ. The CDR3 runs 16 residues. Clones were sequenced by immunoSEQ multiplex PCR, and TCRdb holds only the in-frame ones, with some missing. The table shows under 250,000 clones, with more than 75% occurring only once. Cohort 3 donors were reported recovered after two negative PCRs, clearance, or symptom resolution. The chain combines TRBV7-6 with TRBJ2-2, with 16 nucleotides matching TRBD2. This receptor was obtained from a man aged 40-49 years who had recovered from COVID-19. The material sequenced was PBMCs or T cells enriched from blood (not recorded which). Here the CDR3 DNA reads TGTGCCAGCAGCTCCGGGACTAGCGGGGGGGTCGGGGAGCTGTTTTTT. This codes for CASSSGTSGGVGELFF.